One T cell receptor beta chain is described in this entry. Its antigen is still unknown. This sample is drawn from a study of T cell responses to AZD1222 COVID-19 vaccine. Study-wide points: No repertoire was sampled before or during the peak T cell response, only after it. Clonal diversity may have been underestimated, and the donors were mostly white British, with more females than males. Across spike, vaccine-associated CD4 TCRs were found, dominant at 160-218 and 743-854.

Profiled with immunoSEQ multiplex PCR; TCRdb holds only in-frame clones, not every one. The sample shows 73,000 or so clones, about four fifths of them seen only once. The sequence came from an adult in good health. The source was peripheral blood, collected on day 0 of AZD1222 vaccination.

CDR3 residues: CASSSVEGASNQPQHF. CDR3 nucleotide sequence: TGTGCCAGCAGTAGTGTGGAGGGGGCGAGCAATCAGCCCCAGCATTTT. The chain has TRBV28 and TRBJ1-5, with TRBD1 matching over 7 bases. Trimming removed 5 bases from V and 1 base from J; junction bases left unmatched: 8. Germline CDR1 is MDHEN and CDR2 is SYDVKM. This CDR3 has 16 residues.